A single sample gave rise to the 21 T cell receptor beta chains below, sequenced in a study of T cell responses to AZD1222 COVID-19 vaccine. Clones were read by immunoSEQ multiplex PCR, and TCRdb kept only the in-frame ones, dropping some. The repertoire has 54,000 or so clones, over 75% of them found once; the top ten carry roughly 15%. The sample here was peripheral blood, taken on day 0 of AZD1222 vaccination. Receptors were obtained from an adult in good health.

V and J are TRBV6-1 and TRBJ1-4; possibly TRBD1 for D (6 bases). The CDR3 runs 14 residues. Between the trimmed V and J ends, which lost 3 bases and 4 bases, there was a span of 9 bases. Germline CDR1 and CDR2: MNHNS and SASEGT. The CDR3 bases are TGTGCCAGCAGTGAGGGGGCCCTTAATGAAAAACTGTTTTTT. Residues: CASSEGALNEKLFF.

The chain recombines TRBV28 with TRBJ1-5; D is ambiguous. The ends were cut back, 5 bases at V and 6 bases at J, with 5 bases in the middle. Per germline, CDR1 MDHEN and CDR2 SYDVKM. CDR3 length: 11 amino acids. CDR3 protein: CASSGIQPQHF. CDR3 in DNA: TGTGCCAGCAGTGGAATTCAGCCCCAGCATTTT.

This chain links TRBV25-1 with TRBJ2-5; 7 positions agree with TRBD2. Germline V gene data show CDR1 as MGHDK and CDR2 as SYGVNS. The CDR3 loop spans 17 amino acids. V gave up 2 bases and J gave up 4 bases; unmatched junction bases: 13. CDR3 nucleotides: TGTGCCAGCAGTGAACGTACTAAACTAGCGAGTAGAGAGACCCAGTACTTC. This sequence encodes CASSERTKLASRETQYF. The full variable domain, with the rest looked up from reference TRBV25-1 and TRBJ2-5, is EADIYQTPRYLVIGTGKKITLECSQTMGHDKMYWYQQDPGMELHLIHYSYGVNSTEKGDLSSESTVSRIRTEHFPLTLESARPSHTSQYLCASSERTKLASRETQYFGPGTRLLVL.

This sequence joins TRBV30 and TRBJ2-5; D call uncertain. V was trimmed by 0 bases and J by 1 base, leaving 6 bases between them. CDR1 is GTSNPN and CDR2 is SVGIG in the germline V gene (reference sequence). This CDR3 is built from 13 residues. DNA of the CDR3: TGTGCCTGGAGTGTCAACAGCCAAGAGACCCAGTACTTC. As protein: CAWSVNSQETQYF.

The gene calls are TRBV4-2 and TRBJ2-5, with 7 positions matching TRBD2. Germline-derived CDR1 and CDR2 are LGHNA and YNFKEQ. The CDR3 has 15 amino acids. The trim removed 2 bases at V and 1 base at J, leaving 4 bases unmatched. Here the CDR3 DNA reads TGTGCCAGCAGCCAATTCCTAGCGGCCCAAGAGACCCAGTACTTC. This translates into CASSQFLAAQETQYF.

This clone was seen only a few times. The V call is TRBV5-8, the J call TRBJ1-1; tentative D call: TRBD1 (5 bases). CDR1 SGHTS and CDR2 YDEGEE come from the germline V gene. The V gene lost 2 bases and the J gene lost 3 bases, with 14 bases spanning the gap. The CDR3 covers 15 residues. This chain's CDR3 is CASSFGGNYHTEAFF. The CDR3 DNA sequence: TGTGCCAGCAGCTTTGGGGGGAATTATCACACTGAAGCTTTCTTT.

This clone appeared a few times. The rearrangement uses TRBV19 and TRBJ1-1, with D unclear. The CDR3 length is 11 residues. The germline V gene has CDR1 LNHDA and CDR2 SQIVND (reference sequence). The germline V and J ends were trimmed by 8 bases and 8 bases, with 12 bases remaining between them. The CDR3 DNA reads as TGTGCCAGTTCTAGGACTTTCGAAGCTTTCTTT. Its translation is CASSRTFEAFF.

Here the CDR3 reads CASSLERLAGGTYEQYF. The CDR3 DNA reads as TGCGCCAGCAGCCTAGAACGACTAGCGGGAGGCACCTACGAGCAGTACTTC. This rearrangement joins TRBV4-1 to TRBJ2-7; 13 nucleotides align to TRBD2. V shed 4 bases and J 2 bases; nucleotides not matched to a gene: 8. The CDR3 is 17 amino acids. In germline, CDR1 is MGHRA, CDR2 YSYEKL.

The CDR3 sequence is CASSVVDTRTSGNTIYF. The DNA for the CDR3 is TGTGCCAGCAGCGTAGTCGACACCCGAACCTCTGGAAACACCATATATTTT. The chain uses TRBV9 and TRBJ1-3; D not resolved. The V end lost 0 bases, the J end lost 0 bases, and 13 bases lay between the germline ends. Germline V lookup: CDR1 SGDLS, CDR2 YYNGEE. The CDR3 loop spans 17 amino acids.

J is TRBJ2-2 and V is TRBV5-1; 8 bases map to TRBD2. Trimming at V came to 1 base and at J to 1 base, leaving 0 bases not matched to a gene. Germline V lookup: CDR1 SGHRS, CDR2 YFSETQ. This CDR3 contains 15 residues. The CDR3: CASSLREGNTGELFF. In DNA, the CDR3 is TGCGCCAGCAGCTTGCGGGAGGGGAACACCGGGGAGCTGTTTTTT.

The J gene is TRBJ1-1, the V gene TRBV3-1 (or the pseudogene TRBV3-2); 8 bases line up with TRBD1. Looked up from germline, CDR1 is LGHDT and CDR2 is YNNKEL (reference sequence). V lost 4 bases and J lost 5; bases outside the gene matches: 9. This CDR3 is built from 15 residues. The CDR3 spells CASSPTQGAGTEAFF. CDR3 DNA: TGTGCCAGCAGCCCTACTCAGGGGGCCGGGACTGAAGCTTTCTTT.

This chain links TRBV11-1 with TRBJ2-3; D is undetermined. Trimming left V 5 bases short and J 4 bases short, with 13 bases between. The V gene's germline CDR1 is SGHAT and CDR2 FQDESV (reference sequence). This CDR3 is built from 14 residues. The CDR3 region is CASSTGRQSDTQYF. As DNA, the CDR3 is TGTGCCAGCAGCACCGGACGGCAATCAGATACGCAGTATTTT.

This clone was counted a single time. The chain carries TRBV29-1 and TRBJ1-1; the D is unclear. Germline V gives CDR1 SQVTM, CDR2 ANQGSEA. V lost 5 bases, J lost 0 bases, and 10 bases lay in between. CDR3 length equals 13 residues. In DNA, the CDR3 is TGCAGCGTTCGGCTCTCGGTGAACACTGAAGCTTTCTTT. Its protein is CSVRLSVNTEAFF.

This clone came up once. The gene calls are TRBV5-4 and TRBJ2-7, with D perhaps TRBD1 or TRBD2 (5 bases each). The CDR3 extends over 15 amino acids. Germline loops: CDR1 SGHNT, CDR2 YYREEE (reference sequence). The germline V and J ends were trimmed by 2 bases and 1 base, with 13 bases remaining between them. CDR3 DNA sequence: TGTGCCAGCAGCTTTGGGGGTCTCACGTCCTACGAGCAGTACTTC. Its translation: CASSFGGLTSYEQYF.

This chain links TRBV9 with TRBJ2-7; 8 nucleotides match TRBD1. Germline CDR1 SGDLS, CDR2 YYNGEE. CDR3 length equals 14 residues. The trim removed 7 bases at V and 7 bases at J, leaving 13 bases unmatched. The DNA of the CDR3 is TGTGCCAGCCCCCGGGACAGGTCGACCGGGGAGCAGTACTTC. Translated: CASPRDRSTGEQYF. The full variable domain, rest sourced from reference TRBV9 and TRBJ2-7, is DSGVTQTPKHLITATGQRVTLRCSPRSGDLSVYWYQQSLDQGLQFLIQYYNGEERAKGNILERFSAQQFPDLHSELNLSSLELGDSALYFCASPRDRSTGEQYFGPGTRLTVT.

The CDR3 loop is CAWRAPSYGYTF. Here the CDR3 DNA reads TGTGCCTGGAGGGCCCCTAGCTATGGCTACACCTTC. The gene calls are TRBV30 and TRBJ1-2, with D hard to call. CDR3 length equals 12 residues. Germline CDR1 reads GTSNPN; CDR2 reads SVGIG (reference sequence). Trimming removed 3 bases from V and 4 bases from J, with 9 bases in between.

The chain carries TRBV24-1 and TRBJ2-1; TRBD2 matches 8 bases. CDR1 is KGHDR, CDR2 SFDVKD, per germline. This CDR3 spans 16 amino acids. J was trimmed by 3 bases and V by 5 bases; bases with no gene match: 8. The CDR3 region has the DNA TGTGCCACCAGTGCGACACTAGCGGAATTCTACAATGAGCAGTTCTTC. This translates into CATSATLAEFYNEQFF.

The CDR3, as DNA: TGTGCCAGTAGTATAGGGGACAGGGGGCGCGGAGCTTTCTTT. It specifies CASSIGDRGRGAFF. The genes are TRBV19 and TRBJ1-1; 12 nucleotides align to TRBD1. The trim removed 1 base at V and 10 bases at J, leaving 4 bases unmatched. CDR1 is LNHDA and CDR2 is SQIVND in the germline V gene (reference sequence). The CDR3 totals 14 residues. Complete variable domain (other parts from reference TRBV19 and TRBJ1-1): DGGITQSPKYLFRKEGQNVTLSCEQNLNHDAMYWYRQDPGQGLRLIYYSQIVNDFQKGDIAEGYSVSREKKESFPLTVTSAQKNPTAFYLCASSIGDRGRGAFFGQGTRLTVV.

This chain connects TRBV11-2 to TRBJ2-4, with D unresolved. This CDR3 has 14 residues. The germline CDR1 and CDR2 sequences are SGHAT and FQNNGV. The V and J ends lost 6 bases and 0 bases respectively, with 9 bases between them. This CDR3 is CASSPIRAKNIQYF. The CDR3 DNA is TGTGCCAGCAGTCCCATCCGAGCCAAAAACATTCAGTACTTC. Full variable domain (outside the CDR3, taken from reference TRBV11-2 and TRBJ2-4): EAGVAQSPRYKIIEKRQSVAFWCNPISGHATLYWYQQILGQGPKLLIQFQNNGVVDDSQLPKDRFSAERLKGVDSTLKIQPAKLEDSAVYLCASSPIRAKNIQYFGAGTRLSVL.

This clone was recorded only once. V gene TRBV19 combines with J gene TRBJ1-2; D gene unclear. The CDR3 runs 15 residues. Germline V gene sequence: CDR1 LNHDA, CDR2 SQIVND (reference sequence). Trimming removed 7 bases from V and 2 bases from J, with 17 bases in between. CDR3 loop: CASKSSPGWNYGYTF. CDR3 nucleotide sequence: TGTGCCAGTAAGTCATCCCCGGGCTGGAACTATGGCTACACCTTC.

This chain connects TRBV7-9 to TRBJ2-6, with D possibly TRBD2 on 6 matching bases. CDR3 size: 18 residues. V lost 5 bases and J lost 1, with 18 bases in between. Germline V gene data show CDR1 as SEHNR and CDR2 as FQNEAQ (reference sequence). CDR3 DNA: TGTGCCAGCAGCGACGGAGGGCCACTTAGGTCTGGGGCCAACGTCCTGACTTTC. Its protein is CASSDGGPLRSGANVLTF. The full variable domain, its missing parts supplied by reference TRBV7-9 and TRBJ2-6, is DTGVSQNPRHKITKRGQNVTFRCDPISEHNRLYWYRQTLGQGPEFLTYFQNEAQLEKSRLLSDRFSAERPKGSFSTLEIQRTEQGDSAMYLCASSDGGPLRSGANVLTFGAGSRLTVL.